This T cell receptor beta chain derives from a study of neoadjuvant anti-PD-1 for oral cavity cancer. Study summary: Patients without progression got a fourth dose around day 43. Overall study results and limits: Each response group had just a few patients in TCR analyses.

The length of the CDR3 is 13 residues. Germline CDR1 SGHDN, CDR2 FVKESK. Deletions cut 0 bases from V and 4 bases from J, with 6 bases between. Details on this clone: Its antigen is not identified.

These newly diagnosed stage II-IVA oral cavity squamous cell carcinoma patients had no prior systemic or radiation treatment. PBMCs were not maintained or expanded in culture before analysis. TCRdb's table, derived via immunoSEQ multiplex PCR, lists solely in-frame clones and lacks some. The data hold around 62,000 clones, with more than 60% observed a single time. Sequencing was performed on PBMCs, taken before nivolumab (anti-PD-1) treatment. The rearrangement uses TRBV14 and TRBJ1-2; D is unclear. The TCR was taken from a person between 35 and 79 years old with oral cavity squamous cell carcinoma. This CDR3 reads CASSQDFSYGYTF. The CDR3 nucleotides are TGTGCCAGCAGCCAAGATTTCAGCTATGGCTACACCTTC.